The T cell receptor (beta chain) described here comes from a study of radiation and T cells in renal cell carcinoma. Notes on this clone: Its antigen is unknown.

The time point was: blood 4 weeks post-SBRT, at nephrectomy. The treatment: 15 Gy SBRT to primary tumor, nephrectomy 4 weeks later. Nephrectomy followed 15 Gy stereotactic body radiation by 4 weeks. Radiation-treated patients gave blood at baseline, week 2 and week 4. General study findings and limits: From baseline, blood top tumor clonotypes peaked at 2 weeks post-radiation. Baseline intratumoral clonotype presence is unknown without pretreatment biopsies.

The protocol was immunoSEQ multiplex PCR, while the TCRdb copy is restricted to in-frame clones and leaves out a portion. The sample has tens of thousands of clones; approximately 80% are singletons. Sample: blood, taken from a patient whose treatment included radiotherapy and nephrectomy. The source of this sequence is a man aged 50 to 59 with renal cell carcinoma.

CDR3 in DNA: TGTGCCAGCAGTCCACCGAGACTAGCAGACAATGAGCAGTTCTTC. This gives the protein CASSPPRLADNEQFF. The chain employs TRBV2 and TRBJ2-1; 7 positions match TRBD2. Per germline, CDR1 SNHLY and CDR2 FYNNEI. CDR3 length: 15 amino acids. Trimming cost V 5 bases and J 5 bases; bases outside gene matches: 9.